This T cell receptor (beta chain) originates from a study of T cell responses to AZD1222 COVID-19 vaccine. Repertoires were generated with immunoSEQ multiplex PCR, while TCRdb's copy carries only in-frame clones and drops some. The sample includes about 26,000 clones, 88% seen only once; the top ten take about 2.7%. The germline V gene has CDR1 SNHLY and CDR2 FYNNEI. The germline V and J ends were trimmed by 6 bases and 8 bases, with 13 bases remaining between them. This CDR3 has 12 amino acids. Study-wide results and caveats: The study found vaccine-associated CD4 TCRs spanning spike, dominant at 160-218 and 743-854. At baseline, just six AZD1222 recipients tested seropositive. In a largely white British group with more females than males, clonal diversity was possibly underestimated. Increases in Spike-specific TCR breadth and depth were seen after two AZD1222 doses.

Worth noting for this clone: As yet, its antigen is unknown.

This clonotype was obtained from an adult who received the AZD1222 COVID-19 vaccine. The chain joins TRBV2 to TRBJ1-2, with a possible D match to TRBD1 (5 bases). The specimen was peripheral blood, collected 28 days after the second AZD1222 dose. The CDR3 bases are TGTGCCAGCAGCGGGGACTCTCGAGGCTACACCTTC. As protein: CASSGDSRGYTF.